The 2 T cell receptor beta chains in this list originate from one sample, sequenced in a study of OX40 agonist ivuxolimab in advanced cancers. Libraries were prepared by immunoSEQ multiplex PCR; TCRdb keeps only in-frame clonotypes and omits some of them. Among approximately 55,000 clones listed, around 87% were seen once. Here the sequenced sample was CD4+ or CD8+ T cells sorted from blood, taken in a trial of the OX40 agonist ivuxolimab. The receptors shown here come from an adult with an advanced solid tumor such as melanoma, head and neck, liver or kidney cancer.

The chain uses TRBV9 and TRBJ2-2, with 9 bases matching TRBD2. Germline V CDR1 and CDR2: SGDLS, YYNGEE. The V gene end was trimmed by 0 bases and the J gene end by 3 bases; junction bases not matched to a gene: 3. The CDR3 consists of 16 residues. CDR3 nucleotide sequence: TGTGCCAGCAGCGTAGGTGGGACTAGCTACACCGGGGAGCTGTTTTTT. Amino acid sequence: CASSVGGTSYTGELFF.

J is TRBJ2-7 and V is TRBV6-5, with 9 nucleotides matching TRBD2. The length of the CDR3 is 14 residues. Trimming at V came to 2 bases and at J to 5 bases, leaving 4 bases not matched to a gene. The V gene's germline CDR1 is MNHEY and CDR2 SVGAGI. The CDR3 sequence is CASSYGLAIHEQYF. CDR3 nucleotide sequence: TGTGCCAGCAGTTACGGACTAGCGATCCACGAGCAGTACTTC.